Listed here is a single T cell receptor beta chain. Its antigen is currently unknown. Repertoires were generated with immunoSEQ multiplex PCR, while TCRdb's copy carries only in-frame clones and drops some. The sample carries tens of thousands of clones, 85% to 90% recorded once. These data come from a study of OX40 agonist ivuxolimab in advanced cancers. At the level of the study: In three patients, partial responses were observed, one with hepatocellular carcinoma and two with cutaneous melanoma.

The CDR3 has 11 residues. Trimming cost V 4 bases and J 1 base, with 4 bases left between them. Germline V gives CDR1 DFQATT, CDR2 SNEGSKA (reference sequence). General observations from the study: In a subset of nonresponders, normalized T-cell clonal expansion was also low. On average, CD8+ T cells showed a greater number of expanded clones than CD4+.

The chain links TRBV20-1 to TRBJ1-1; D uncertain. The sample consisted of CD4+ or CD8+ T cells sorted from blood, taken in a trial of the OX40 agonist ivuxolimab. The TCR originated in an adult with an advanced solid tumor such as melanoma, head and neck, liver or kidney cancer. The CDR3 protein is CSATWNTEAFF. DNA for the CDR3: TGCAGTGCTACCTGGAACACTGAAGCTTTCTTT.